These 20 T cell receptor beta chains were sequenced from one sample in a study of blood T cell repertoires in COVID-19. The assay was immunoSEQ multiplex PCR, and TCRdb's table has in-frame clones only and misses some. The data contain 150,000 to 200,000 clones, 65% to 80% of them singletons. Sample: PBMCs or T cells enriched from blood (not recorded which). The receptors were gathered from a woman between 65 and 79 years old in a cohort exposed to, infected with or recovered from COVID-19 (not recorded which).

The V gene is TRBV28, the J gene TRBJ1-2; no firm D call. The germline gives CDR1 MDHEN, CDR2 SYDVKM. The CDR3 has 12 residues. Trimming took 6 bases from V and 7 from J, leaving 12 bases between them. CDR3 bases: TGTGCCAGCAGCCCCAGATTGTCTGGCTACACCTTC. Translated, it gives CASSPRLSGYTF.

The CDR3 here is CASSPPLGGGYTEAFF. As DNA, the CDR3 is TGTGCCAGCAGCCCACCGTTGGGGGGGGGTTACACTGAAGCTTTCTTT. The chain employs TRBV28 and TRBJ1-1, with D possibly matching TRBD1 (5 bases). Trimming took 6 bases from V and 3 from J, leaving 20 bases between them. From germline, CDR1 is MDHEN and CDR2 SYDVKM. The CDR3 is 16 amino acids.

This chain connects TRBV4-2 to TRBJ2-3; D possibly corresponds to TRBD2 (6 bases). This CDR3 comprises 15 residues. Germline V lookup: CDR1 LGHNA, CDR2 YNFKEQ. The V and J ends lost 0 bases and 4 bases respectively, with 11 bases between them. The CDR3 protein is CASSQDWGVSDTQYF. The CDR3 coding sequence is TGTGCCAGCAGCCAAGATTGGGGGGTATCAGATACGCAGTATTTT.

V gene TRBV28 combines with J gene TRBJ2-7, with D possibly matching TRBD1 (6 bases). Trimming took off 6 bases at V and 3 bases at J, with 12 bases between the two ends. The CDR3 has 13 amino acids. The germline V gene encodes CDR1 MDHEN and CDR2 SYDVKM. The CDR3 region has the DNA TGTGCCAGCAGGGAAGGACAGATCTACGAGCAGTACTTC. Protein sequence: CASREGQIYEQYF.

The CDR3 here is CASSLALLPIAEAFF. The DNA for the CDR3 is TGTGCCAGCAGCTTAGCCCTTCTCCCAATAGCGGAAGCTTTCTTT. The chain is built from TRBV7-9 and TRBJ1-1; no clear D gene. There are 15 residues in the CDR3. Trimming removed 0 bases from V and 8 bases from J, with 16 bases in between. Germline V gene data show CDR1 as SEHNR and CDR2 as FQNEAQ (reference sequence).

This sequence joins TRBV19 and TRBJ1-5, with 9 bases fitting TRBD1. The J segment lost 5 bases and the V segment lost 6 bases, leaving 2 bases of the junction unmatched. Germline CDR1 reads LNHDA; CDR2 reads SQIVND (reference sequence). The CDR3 spans 13 residues. The CDR3 coding sequence is TGTGCCAGTAGGACAGGGGGGGATCAGCCCCAGCATTTT. Protein sequence: CASRTGGDQPQHF.

The chain links TRBV28 to TRBJ2-1; D might be TRBD2 (5 bases). V shed 5 bases and J shed 3 bases, with 14 bases lying between them. From germline, CDR1 is MDHEN and CDR2 SYDVKM. The CDR3 is 15 residues long. This CDR3 reads CASSPRGLNYNEQFF. As DNA, the CDR3 is TGTGCCAGCAGTCCCCGGGGTCTGAACTACAATGAGCAGTTCTTC. The full variable domain, in which reference TRBV28 and TRBJ2-1 provide the parts outside the CDR3, is DVKVTQSSRYLVKRTGEKVFLECVQDMDHENMFWYRQDPGLGLRLIYFSYDVKMKEKGDIPEGYSVSREKKERFSLILESASTNQTSMYLCASSPRGLNYNEQFFGPGTRLTVL.

This rearrangement joins TRBV3-1 (or the pseudogene TRBV3-2) to TRBJ2-7, with D tentatively TRBD1 (6 bases). This CDR3 has 13 residues. Trimming pared 1 base from V and 7 bases from J, leaving 11 bases between. Germline assignment: CDR1 LGHDT and CDR2 YNNKEL (reference sequence). The CDR3 is CASSQVGQGEQYF. The CDR3, as DNA: TGTGCCAGCAGCCAAGTGGGGCAGGGGGAGCAGTACTTC.

This chain joins TRBV10-3 and TRBJ2-7; possible D gene TRBD2, 6 bases. Germline V CDR1 and CDR2: ENHRY, SYGVKD. V was clipped by 6 bases and J by 8 bases, with 11 bases between them. The CDR3 totals 11 residues. The CDR3 nucleotides are TGTGCCATCAGCACCGGGACTCAGCAGTACTTC. Translating it yields CAISTGTQQYF.

This clone appeared a single time. This chain joins TRBV24-1 and TRBJ2-3, with TRBD2 matching 11 bases. Germline V lookup: CDR1 KGHDR, CDR2 SFDVKD. The CDR3 consists of 16 residues. Losses at the gene ends were 2 bases for V and 6 bases for J; bases not matched to a gene: 6. For the CDR3, the DNA is TGTGCCACCAGTGATTCAACACTAGCGGGAGTCGATACGCAGTATTTT. This gives the protein CATSDSTLAGVDTQYF.

This chain links TRBV27 with TRBJ2-1; 13 nucleotides align to TRBD2. V trimming: 3 bases; J trimming: 6 bases; junction bases outside the gene matches: 2. The CDR3 length is 15 residues. CDR1 is MNHEY, CDR2 SMNVEV, per germline (reference sequence). CDR3 sequence (DNA): TGTGCCAGCAGTTTTCGACTAGCGGGAGGCAATGAGCAGTTCTTC. Translated, it gives CASSFRLAGGNEQFF.

The gene calls are TRBV24-1 and TRBJ2-4; D gene unclear. V lost 3 bases and J lost 6, with 11 bases in between. Germline V gene data show CDR1 as KGHDR and CDR2 as SFDVKD. This CDR3 comprises 14 residues. The CDR3: CATSDPGAGNIQYF. The CDR3, as DNA: TGTGCCACCAGTGATCCCGGTGCAGGAAACATTCAGTACTTC.

The table lists this clone with a few counts. The CDR3 DNA is TGTGCCAGCAGCTTAGTGTCGACAGGAGAACAGCCCCAGCATTTT. It encodes CASSLVSTGEQPQHF. The chain carries TRBV7-2 and TRBJ1-5, with D possibly matching TRBD1 (6 bases). CDR3 size: 15 residues. Germline V gene sequence: CDR1 SGHTA, CDR2 FQGNSA. V was trimmed by 1 base and J by 7 bases, leaving 14 bases between them.

The chain uses TRBV6-5 and TRBJ1-2, with D perhaps TRBD1 (6 bases). V gave up 7 bases and J gave up 3 bases, with 15 bases separating them. This CDR3 contains 14 residues. Per germline, CDR1 MNHEY and CDR2 SVGAGI. The CDR3 bases are TGTGCCAGCACCCGAGATCAGGGGTACTATGGCTACACCTTC. Translating it yields CASTRDQGYYGYTF.

V gene TRBV2 combines with J gene TRBJ2-7; TRBD1 matches 7 bases. Germline CDR1 SNHLY, CDR2 FYNNEI. The CDR3 totals 15 residues. Trimming removed 4 bases from V and 0 bases from J; junction bases left unmatched: 6. Here the CDR3 reads CASSVATGFSYEQYF. The DNA for the CDR3 is TGTGCCAGCAGTGTAGCGACAGGGTTCTCCTACGAGCAGTACTTC.

The rearrangement joins TRBV19 to TRBJ2-1, with TRBD2 matching over 8 bases. The V gene's germline CDR1 is LNHDA and CDR2 SQIVND (reference sequence). The trim removed 4 bases at V and 9 bases at J, leaving 2 bases unmatched. This CDR3 has 12 amino acids. The CDR3 nucleotides are TGTGCCAGTAGTAGCGGGAGGAGTGAGCAGTTCTTC. It codes for CASSSGRSEQFF.

The chain recombines TRBV28 with TRBJ1-3; a possible D gene is TRBD1 (5 bases). The CDR3 runs to 15 residues. CDR1 MDHEN and CDR2 SYDVKM come from the germline V gene. The V end was cut by 3 bases, the J end by 0 bases, with 9 bases between. CDR3 loop: CASSFDSHSGNTIYF. The CDR3 bases are TGTGCCAGCAGTTTTGACAGCCACTCTGGAAACACCATATATTTT.

The J gene is TRBJ1-1, the V gene TRBV5-1, with D perhaps TRBD1 (6 bases). Germline V gives CDR1 SGHRS, CDR2 YFSETQ. CDR3 length: 14 residues. V lost 2 bases and J lost 6, with 14 bases in between. The CDR3 sequence: CASSFEGGDSEAFF. The CDR3 region has the DNA TGCGCCAGCAGCTTCGAAGGGGGAGATTCTGAAGCTTTCTTT.

The V gene is TRBV2, the J gene TRBJ2-2; 9 positions match TRBD1. The CDR3 has 15 amino acids. J gave up 3 bases and V 6 bases, and 5 bases lay outside the gene matches. Germline V gene lookup returns CDR1 SNHLY and CDR2 FYNNEI. The CDR3 spells CASRKDRGYTGELFF. The CDR3, as DNA: TGTGCCAGCAGAAAAGACAGGGGGTACACCGGGGAGCTGTTTTTT. The full variable domain, completed using reference TRBV2 and TRBJ2-2, is EPEVTQTPSHQVTQMGQEVILRCVPISNHLYFYWYRQILGQKVEFLVSFYNNEISEKSEIFDDQFSVERPDGSNFTLKIRSTKLEDSAMYFCASRKDRGYTGELFFGEGSRLTVL.

The chain couples TRBV28 to TRBJ1-6, with TRBD1 matching 9 bases. The V gene end was trimmed by 6 bases and the J gene end by 0 bases; junction bases not matched to a gene: 12. CDR3 length: 19 amino acids. Germline V gene lookup returns CDR1 MDHEN and CDR2 SYDVKM. This chain's CDR3 is CASSIGTGRADSYNSPLHF. The CDR3 DNA follows: TGTGCCAGCAGCATCGGGACAGGGAGGGCGGACTCCTATAATTCACCCCTCCACTTT.